The 23 T cell receptor beta chains below were found in one sample sequenced in a study of T cell repertoires in cytomegalovirus infection. From the reads, TCRdb called clonotypes with MiXCR, one entry per CDR3 protein. Of hundreds of thousands of distinct CDR3 sequences in the sample, 24% were seen once. The source material was CD8+ T cells from PBMCs. These receptor sequences come from a human donor in good health (CMV status not recorded). Some clones in this sample may be carry-over from other donors' samples.

The table lists this clonotype with many counts. V and J are TRBV7-3 and TRBJ2-1; TRBD2 aligns across 8 bases. V was pared by 3 bases and J by 4 bases, with 5 bases of the junction left unmatched. Germline V CDR1 and CDR2: SGHTA, FQGTGA. CDR3 size: 15 residues. CDR3 residues: CASSLSGGLYNEQFF. For the CDR3, the DNA is TGTGCCAGCAGCTTGAGCGGGGGCCTTTACAATGAGCAGTTCTTC.

V gene TRBV6-5 combines with J gene TRBJ2-1, with TRBD2 matching 8 bases. V shed 2 bases and J 5 bases; nucleotides not matched to a gene: 5. There are 15 residues in the CDR3. Per germline, CDR1 MNHEY and CDR2 SVGAGI. The CDR3 region has the DNA TGTGCCAGCAGTTACAACGGGGGGGCAAACAATGAGCAGTTCTTC. This encodes CASSYNGGANNEQFF.

This clonotype was detected only a few times. The gene calls are TRBV24-1 and TRBJ1-2; 8 nucleotides line up with TRBD1. CDR3 length: 14 amino acids. Germline V gene data show CDR1 as KGHDR and CDR2 as SFDVKD. Trimming cost V 2 bases and J 8 bases; bases outside gene matches: 6. The CDR3 spells CATSDYSGGNGYTF. CDR3 nucleotides: TGTGCCACCAGTGATTATTCAGGGGGCAACGGCTACACCTTC.

In the case of this clonotype: Since a far larger clone is one base different, this is likely a read error. V usage is TRBV28 and J usage is TRBJ1-1; tentative D call: TRBD1 (6 bases). CDR3 size: 14 residues. Germline values: CDR1 MDHEN, CDR2 SYDVKM. The CDR3: CVSSYSGANTEAFF. CDR3 nucleotide sequence: TGTGTCAGCAGTTATTCAGGGGCAAACACTGAAGCTTTCTTT.

This clonotype was observed a handful of times. The rearrangement joins TRBV6-2 or TRBV6-3 to TRBJ2-3, with 9 bases that match TRBD2. CDR3 length equals 17 residues. Trimming took 4 bases from V and 2 from J; bases not matched to a gene: 10. CDR1 and CDR2 (germline): MNHEY, SVGEGT. CDR3 in amino acids: CASSWGPAGGPTDTQYF. CDR3 DNA sequence: TGTGCCAGCAGTTGGGGACCAGCGGGGGGCCCCACAGATACGCAGTATTTT.

This clonotype was recorded a few times. This chain links TRBV29-1 with TRBJ2-3; tentatively, D is TRBD1 (5 bases). The CDR3 sequence is 13 residues long. CDR1 SQVTM and CDR2 ANQGSEA come from the germline V gene. Trimming removed 5 bases at V and 6 bases at J, with 15 bases between. The CDR3 loop is CSVQQANLDTQYF. In DNA form, the CDR3 reads TGCAGCGTTCAACAGGCGAACCTTGATACGCAGTATTTT.

As regards this clonotype: Just one base apart from a much larger clone, this may be a read error. This rearrangement joins TRBV12-3 or TRBV12-4 to TRBJ1-1; TRBD1 aligns across 8 bases. V dropped 2 bases and J dropped 5; count of bases not matched to a gene: 4. This CDR3 is built from 14 residues. As DNA, the CDR3 is TGTGCCAGCAGTTTATCGACAGGGGAGACTGAAGCTTTCTTT. The encoded protein is CASSLSTGETEAFF.

J is TRBJ1-1 and V is TRBV9; D gene ambiguous. Trimming cost V 4 bases and J 1 base, with 11 bases left between them. The CDR3 totals 14 residues. Germline V CDR1 and CDR2: SGDLS, YYNGEE. The CDR3: CASSPLEKNTEAFF. CDR3 nucleotides: TGTGCCAGCAGCCCTCTCGAGAAGAACACTGAAGCTTTCTTT. The full variable domain, in which reference TRBV9 and TRBJ1-1 provide the parts outside the CDR3, is DSGVTQTPKHLITATGQRVTLRCSPRSGDLSVYWYQQSLDQGLQFLIQYYNGEERAKGNILERFSAQQFPDLHSELNLSSLELGDSALYFCASSPLEKNTEAFFGQGTRLTVV.

This clonotype was detected only a few times. CDR3 protein: CSAQGEATYEQYF. Here the CDR3 DNA reads TGCAGTGCCCAAGGGGAAGCAACCTACGAGCAGTACTTC. The J gene is TRBJ2-7, the V gene TRBV20-1, with D tentatively TRBD1 (5 bases). V lost 6 bases to trimming and J lost 2 bases, with 14 bases between them. This CDR3 is built from 13 residues. Germline CDR1 reads DFQATT; CDR2 reads SNEGSKA (reference sequence).

This chain links TRBV4-3 with TRBJ1-6, with D uncertain. This CDR3 is built from 16 residues. CDR1 LGHNA and CDR2 YSLEER come from the germline V gene. The germline V and J ends were trimmed by 0 bases and 4 bases, with 10 bases remaining between them. The CDR3 nucleotides are TGCGCCAGCAGCCAAGATTTGTTCGGGTATAATTCACCCCTCCACTTT. It is translated as CASSQDLFGYNSPLHF.

In its sample, this clonotype was seen a few times. The chain links TRBV28 to TRBJ1-2, with D possibly being TRBD1 (5 bases). Germline V gene lookup returns CDR1 MDHEN and CDR2 SYDVKM. The CDR3 runs to 12 residues. Deletions cut 7 bases from V and 8 bases from J, with 14 bases between. The CDR3 region has the DNA TGTGCCAGCACTCCACCGGGGGAGGGCTACACCTTC. Encoded protein: CASTPPGEGYTF.

This clonotype was detected only a few times. This chain connects TRBV2 to TRBJ2-1, with TRBD2 as a possible D gene (6 bases). The V end lost 1 base, the J end lost 5 bases, and 21 bases lay between the germline ends. The CDR3 runs to 18 residues. Germline assignment: CDR1 SNHLY and CDR2 FYNNEI. The CDR3 sequence: CASSEGMAGIRPHNEQFF. The CDR3 nucleotides read TGTGCCAGCAGTGAAGGTATGGCGGGGATCCGCCCCCACAATGAGCAGTTCTTC.

The chain couples TRBV28 to TRBJ2-3; 9 bases fit TRBD2. Per germline, CDR1 MDHEN and CDR2 SYDVKM. V gave up 8 bases and J gave up 0 bases; unmatched junction bases: 9. The CDR3 runs 16 residues. The CDR3 region is CASSLTSGSSTDTQYF. The DNA of the CDR3 is TGTGCCAGCTCGTTGACTAGCGGTTCTAGCACAGATACGCAGTATTTT. The complete variable domain, with remaining parts taken from reference TRBV28 and TRBJ2-3, reads DVKVTQSSRYLVKRTGEKVFLECVQDMDHENMFWYRQDPGLGLRLIYFSYDVKMKEKGDIPEGYSVSREKKERFSLILESASTNQTSMYLCASSLTSGSSTDTQYFGPGTRLTVL.

This chain uses TRBV28 with TRBJ2-2; 9 bases map to TRBD1. Trimming took 6 bases from V and 4 from J; bases not matched to a gene: 12. The CDR3 has 17 amino acids. Germline CDR1 MDHEN, CDR2 SYDVKM. The CDR3 loop reads CASSQTPGQGATGELFF. The CDR3, as DNA: TGTGCCAGCAGCCAGACACCGGGACAGGGTGCCACCGGGGAGCTGTTTTTT.

This clonotype has only a few counts. The gene calls are TRBV20-1 and TRBJ1-2, with TRBD1 matching over 7 bases. Germline V lookup: CDR1 DFQATT, CDR2 SNEGSKA (reference sequence). The CDR3 has 13 residues. Trimming cost V 6 bases and J 6 bases; bases outside gene matches: 10. CDR3: CSARQGGRDGYTF. In nucleotides, the CDR3 is TGCAGTGCAAGACAGGGAGGGCGAGATGGCTACACCTTC.

This clonotype was recorded many times. The chain couples TRBV7-9 to TRBJ2-7; D gene uncertain. Between the trimmed V and J ends, which lost 2 bases and 6 bases, there was a span of 8 bases. CDR3 length: 12 amino acids. CDR1 SEHNR and CDR2 FQNEAQ come from the germline V gene (reference sequence). The CDR3, as DNA: TGTGCCAGCAGCTTAAGTCGCCTCGAGCAGTACTTC. Translation gives CASSLSRLEQYF.

This clonotype was recorded many times. The chain couples TRBV7-2 to TRBJ2-1, with D possibly matching TRBD2 (6 bases). V was pared by 4 bases and J by 15 bases, with 13 bases between. This CDR3 has 11 amino acids. CDR1 and CDR2 (germline): SGHTA, FQGNSA. CDR3 amino acids: CASSSALAVFF. The DNA of the CDR3 is TGTGCCAGCAGCTCCGCACTAGCAGTGTTCTTC.

V usage is TRBV20-1 and J usage is TRBJ2-2, with D hard to call. Trimming cost V 1 base and J 1 base, with 7 bases left between them. The CDR3 sequence is 14 residues long. Germline values: CDR1 DFQATT, CDR2 SNEGSKA (reference sequence). CDR3 sequence (DNA): TGCAGTGCTAGAGTTTCCAGGAACACCGGGGAGCTGTTTTTT. It encodes CSARVSRNTGELFF.

V usage is TRBV7-2 and J usage is TRBJ2-7; D is unresolved. V gave up 10 bases and J gave up 0 bases, with 10 bases separating them. The V gene's germline CDR1 is SGHTA and CDR2 FQGNSA. CDR3 size: 12 residues. The CDR3 loop is CANSRDSYEQYV. For the CDR3, the DNA is TGTGCCAACAGTAGGGACTCCTACGAGCAGTACGTC.

This clonotype turned up a few times. The chain has TRBV29-1 and TRBJ2-1; 13 bases match TRBD2. V shed 7 bases, J shed 6 bases, and the junction held 3 bases outside the gene matches. The CDR3 contains 13 residues. The V gene's germline CDR1 is SQVTM and CDR2 ANQGSEA. The chain's CDR3 is CSATSGGLNEQFF. CDR3 bases: TGCAGCGCGACTAGCGGGGGGCTCAATGAGCAGTTCTTC.

This clonotype was counted at least ten times. The V gene is TRBV27, the J gene TRBJ1-5; D call uncertain. Germline CDR1 reads MNHEY; CDR2 reads SMNVEV (reference sequence). This CDR3 comprises 16 residues. Between the trimmed V and J ends, which lost 6 bases and 0 bases, there was a span of 15 bases. CDR3 in DNA: TGTGCCAGCAGCCGACCAGTTATGCCTAGCAATCAGCCCCAGCATTTT. This sequence encodes CASSRPVMPSNQPQHF.

The chain uses TRBV2 and TRBJ1-2; D gene ambiguous. The germline V gene has CDR1 SNHLY and CDR2 FYNNEI. Between the trimmed V and J ends, which lost 8 bases and 2 bases, there was a span of 21 bases. The CDR3 is made up of 16 amino acids. The chain's CDR3 is CASVERREGMNYGYTF. The CDR3 nucleotides are TGTGCCAGCGTCGAACGGAGAGAGGGAATGAACTATGGCTACACCTTC.

The chain employs TRBV7-4 and TRBJ2-7; D gene uncertain. The length of the CDR3 is 13 residues. Germline V CDR1 and CDR2: SGHVT, SQSDAQ. Trimming pared 0 bases from V and 3 bases from J, leaving 6 bases between. Here the CDR3 reads CASSLAQNYEQYF. DNA for the CDR3: TGTGCCAGCAGCTTAGCACAGAACTACGAGCAGTACTTC.